These 18 T cell receptor beta chains originate from one sample sequenced in a study of technical replicates of blood from a handful of donors (dated by TCRdb to about 2017). The library came from the immunoSEQ multiplex PCR assay. TCRdb carries this immuneACCESS record with in-frame sequences only. Its versions omit some clonotypes, under half of them owing to an unresolved V gene in the studies checked, with the rest unexplained. This sample comprises about 97,000 clones, about 95% of them detected only once. The ten largest clones add up to about 0.35% of the sample. Sequences were obtained from T cells isolated from PBMCs. The receptor set was obtained from a human donor in good health.

The CDR3 DNA follows: TGCAGTGCCGGGGACTACTCGCAGTTCTTC. This translates into CSAGDYSQFF. This chain links TRBV20-1 with TRBJ2-1; 7 bases map to TRBD2. CDR1 and CDR2 (germline): DFQATT, SNEGSKA (reference sequence). The CDR3 is made up of 10 amino acids. V lost 6 bases, J lost 12 bases, and 5 bases stayed unmatched.

The gene calls are TRBV7-2 and TRBJ1-1, with 7 bases fitting TRBD1. The J segment lost 5 bases and the V segment lost 1 base, leaving 7 bases of the junction unmatched. Per germline, CDR1 SGHTA and CDR2 FQGNSA. CDR3 length: 15 residues. The CDR3 DNA sequence: TGTGCCAGCAGCTTAGTAGCAGGGGGTTTGACTGAAGCTTTCTTT. This sequence encodes CASSLVAGGLTEAFF.

This clone was counted once. The CDR3 DNA reads TGTGCCAGCAGCGTAGGAGGGCAGATTAGCAATCAGCCCCAGCATTTT. This gives the protein CASSVGGQISNQPQHF. V and J are TRBV9 and TRBJ1-5; no clear D. Germline CDR1 reads SGDLS; CDR2 reads YYNGEE. Between the trimmed V and J ends, which lost 0 bases and 0 bases, there was a span of 10 bases. The CDR3 has 16 amino acids.

CDR3 nucleotide sequence: TGTGCCAGCAGTGAAGGTCCAGGGGGCTTCAATGAGCAGTTCTTC. Its protein product is CASSEGPGGFNEQFF. V is TRBV2 and J is TRBJ2-1; 8 nucleotides line up with TRBD1. Germline CDR1 reads SNHLY; CDR2 reads FYNNEI. The CDR3 is made up of 15 amino acids. J lost 6 bases, V lost 1 base, and 5 bases had no gene match.

The chain links TRBV19 to TRBJ2-2, with D unclear. This CDR3 is built from 15 residues. Germline V gene lookup returns CDR1 LNHDA and CDR2 SQIVND (reference sequence). The V end lost 3 bases, the J end lost 4 bases, and 12 bases lay between the germline ends. The CDR3 DNA reads as TGTGCCAGTAGTATTTCCCGGAGATCCACCGGGGAGCTGTTTTTT. As protein: CASSISRRSTGELFF.

This rearrangement joins TRBV28 to TRBJ2-7; no clear D gene. V dropped 4 bases and J dropped 5 bases, with 21 bases sitting between them. This CDR3 spans 16 amino acids. Germline V gene data show CDR1 as MDHEN and CDR2 as SYDVKM. CDR3 sequence reads: CASSSLSSAEINEQYF. CDR3 sequence (DNA): TGTGCCAGCAGTTCGCTCTCCTCCGCGGAAATCAACGAGCAGTACTTC.

In its sample, this clone was seen once. This chain links TRBV6-5 with TRBJ1-1; D is perhaps TRBD1 (5 bases). CDR1 MNHEY and CDR2 SVGAGI come from the germline V gene. There are 14 residues in the CDR3. The V end was cut by 6 bases, the J end by 3 bases, with 14 bases between. This chain's CDR3 is CASRYREGHTEAFF. CDR3 coding DNA: TGTGCCAGCAGGTACCGGGAGGGACACACTGAAGCTTTCTTT.

This chain uses TRBV5-1 with TRBJ2-6; D not certain. Germline assignment: CDR1 SGHRS and CDR2 YFSETQ. The CDR3 has 14 residues. V was shortened by 3 bases and J by 0 bases, with 4 bases between the two germline ends. Written as DNA, the CDR3 is TGCGCCAGCAGCTCCTACTCTGGGGCCAACGTCCTGACTTTC. Protein: CASSSYSGANVLTF.

The chain carries TRBV7-2 and TRBJ1-1; the D is unclear. The CDR3 consists of 14 residues. The germline V and J ends were trimmed by 1 base and 4 bases, with 10 bases remaining between them. CDR1 SGHTA and CDR2 FQGNSA come from the germline V gene. Here the CDR3 DNA reads TGTGCCAGCAGCTTAGATCCTACCATCACTGAAGCTTTCTTT. It specifies CASSLDPTITEAFF. Full variable domain (missing parts from reference TRBV7-2 and TRBJ1-1): GAGVSQSPSNKVTEKGKDVELRCDPISGHTALYWYRQSLGQGLEFLIYFQGNSAPDKSGLPSDRFSAERTGGSVSTLTIQRTQQEDSAVYLCASSLDPTITEAFFGQGTRLTVV.

The chain links TRBV7-3 to TRBJ2-3; 10 positions match TRBD2. V dropped 0 bases and J dropped 2; count of bases not matched to a gene: 8. CDR3 length: 18 residues. CDR1 is SGHTA and CDR2 is FQGTGA in the germline V gene. The CDR3 spells CASSLTPGLAVSTDTQYF. The DNA of the CDR3 is TGTGCCAGCAGCTTAACCCCCGGACTAGCGGTATCCACAGATACGCAGTATTTT. The full variable domain, completed using reference TRBV7-3 and TRBJ2-3, is GAGVSQTPSNKVTEKGKYVELRCDPISGHTALYWYRQSLGQGPEFLIYFQGTGAADDSGLPNDRFFAVRPEGSVSTLKIQRTERGDSAVYLCASSLTPGLAVSTDTQYFGPGTRLTVL.

The V call is TRBV10-3, the J call TRBJ1-5; D might be TRBD1 (5 bases). Germline lookup yields CDR1 ENHRY and CDR2 SYGVKD. CDR3 length: 12 amino acids. V gave up 8 bases and J gave up 6 bases, with 11 bases separating them. This CDR3 is CAIGGVSQPQHF. The CDR3 region has the DNA TGTGCCATCGGGGGGGTTAGTCAGCCCCAGCATTTT.

This clone has just one count. The chain has TRBV5-1 and TRBJ2-1; TRBD2 matches at 13 bases. This CDR3 is 16 amino acids long. Unmatched junction bases numbered 4, after V lost 1 base and J lost 6 bases. Germline loops: CDR1 SGHRS, CDR2 YFSETQ. The CDR3 DNA sequence: TGCGCCAGCAGCTTGATGGGACTAGCGGGGCCCAATGAGCAGTTCTTC. It specifies CASSLMGLAGPNEQFF.

The rearrangement links TRBV19 to TRBJ1-5; D is ambiguous. Germline assignment: CDR1 LNHDA and CDR2 SQIVND (reference sequence). The CDR3 is 15 residues long. Between the trimmed V and J ends, which lost 0 bases and 7 bases, there was a span of 13 bases. CDR3 bases: TGTGCCAGTAGTATAGATTTCCCGGGGTGGCAGCCCCAGCATTTT. It codes for CASSIDFPGWQPQHF. The whole variable domain, remainder taken from reference TRBV19 and TRBJ1-5, is DGGITQSPKYLFRKEGQNVTLSCEQNLNHDAMYWYRQDPGQGLRLIYYSQIVNDFQKGDIAEGYSVSREKKESFPLTVTSAQKNPTAFYLCASSIDFPGWQPQHFGDGTRLSIL.

The chain is built from TRBV28 and TRBJ1-2; unclear D gene. CDR1 MDHEN and CDR2 SYDVKM come from the germline V gene. V dropped 8 bases and J dropped 3 bases, with 13 bases sitting between them. This CDR3 contains 13 residues. The CDR3 DNA is TGTGCCAGCGGTCCGGGGATCGACTATGGCTACACCTTC. Translating gives CASGPGIDYGYTF.

V usage is TRBV6-6 and J usage is TRBJ1-6; tentative D call: TRBD1 (5 bases). The CDR3 runs 12 residues. Trimming removed 6 bases at V and 8 bases at J, with 8 bases between. Germline V gene sequence: CDR1 MNHNY, CDR2 SVGAGI (reference sequence). The CDR3 nucleotides read TGTGCCAGCAGACCGACAGATTCACCCCTCCACTTT. Encoded protein: CASRPTDSPLHF.

The chain is built from TRBV7-2 and TRBJ1-4; D not certain. The ends were cut back, 5 bases at V and 0 bases at J, with 10 bases in the middle. The CDR3 runs to 15 residues. Germline V gene data show CDR1 as SGHTA and CDR2 as FQGNSA. In DNA, the CDR3 is TGTGCCAGCAGCCAACGGTCCTCAACTAATGAAAAACTGTTTTTT. Protein product: CASSQRSSTNEKLFF.

The rearrangement links TRBV7-9 to TRBJ2-1, with D possibly matching TRBD2 (6 bases). CDR3 length: 14 residues. CDR1 is SEHNR, CDR2 FQNEAQ, per germline (reference sequence). Trimming pared 3 bases from V and 3 bases from J, leaving 9 bases between. CDR3 residues: CASSLAGNYNEQFF. The CDR3 region has the DNA TGTGCCAGCAGCTTGGCGGGGAACTACAATGAGCAGTTCTTC.

The gene calls are TRBV23-1 and TRBJ1-1; the D is unclear. TRBV23-1 is an open reading frame, and its role is uncertain. V lost 4 bases, J lost 11 bases, and 5 bases lay in between. This CDR3 has 9 amino acids. The CDR3: CASSREAFF. The CDR3 coding sequence is TGCGCCAGCAGTCGGGAGGCTTTCTTT.